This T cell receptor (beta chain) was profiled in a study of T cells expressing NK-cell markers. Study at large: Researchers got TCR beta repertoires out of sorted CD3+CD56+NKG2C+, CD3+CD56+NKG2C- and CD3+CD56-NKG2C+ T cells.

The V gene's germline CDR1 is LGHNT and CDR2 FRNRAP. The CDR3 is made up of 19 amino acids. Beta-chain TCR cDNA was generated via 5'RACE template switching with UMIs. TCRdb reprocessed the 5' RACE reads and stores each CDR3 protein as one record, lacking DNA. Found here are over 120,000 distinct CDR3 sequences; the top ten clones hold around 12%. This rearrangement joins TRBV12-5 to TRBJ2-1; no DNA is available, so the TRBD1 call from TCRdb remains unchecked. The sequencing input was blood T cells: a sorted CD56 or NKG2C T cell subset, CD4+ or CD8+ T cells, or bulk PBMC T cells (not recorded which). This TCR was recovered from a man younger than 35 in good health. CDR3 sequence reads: CASGLDRPPFRDREDEQFF.